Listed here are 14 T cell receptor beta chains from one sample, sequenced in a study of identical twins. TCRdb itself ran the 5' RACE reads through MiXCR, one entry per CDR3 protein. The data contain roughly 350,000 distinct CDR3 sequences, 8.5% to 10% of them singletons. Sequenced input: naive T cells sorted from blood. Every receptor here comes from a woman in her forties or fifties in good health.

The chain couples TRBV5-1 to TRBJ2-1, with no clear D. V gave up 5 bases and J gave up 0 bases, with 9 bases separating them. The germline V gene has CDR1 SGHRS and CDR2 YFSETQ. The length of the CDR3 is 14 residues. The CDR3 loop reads CASREQSSYNEQFF. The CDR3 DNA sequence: TGCGCCAGCAGGGAGCAGAGCTCCTACAATGAGCAGTTCTTC.

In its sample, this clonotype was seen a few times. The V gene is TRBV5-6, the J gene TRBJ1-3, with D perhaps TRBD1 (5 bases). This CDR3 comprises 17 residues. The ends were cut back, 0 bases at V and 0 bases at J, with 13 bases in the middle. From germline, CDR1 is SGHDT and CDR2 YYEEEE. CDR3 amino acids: CASSLVTGVSSGNTIYF. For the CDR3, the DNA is TGTGCCAGCAGCTTGGTTACGGGGGTTTCCTCTGGAAACACCATATATTTT.

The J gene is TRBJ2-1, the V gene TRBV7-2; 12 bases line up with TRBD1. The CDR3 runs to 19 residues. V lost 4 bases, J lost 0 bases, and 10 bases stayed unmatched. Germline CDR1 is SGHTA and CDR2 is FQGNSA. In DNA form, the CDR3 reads TGTGCCAGCAGCTCCGGGACAGGGGGCGACCCAAGCTCCTACAATGAGCAGTTCTTC. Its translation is CASSSGTGGDPSSYNEQFF.

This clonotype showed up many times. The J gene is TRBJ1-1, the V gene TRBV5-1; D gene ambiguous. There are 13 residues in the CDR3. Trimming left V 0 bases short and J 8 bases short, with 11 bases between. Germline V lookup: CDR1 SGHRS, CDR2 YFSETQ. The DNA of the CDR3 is TGCGCCAGCAGCTTGGAGAGAGTCAGGGAAGCTTTCTTT. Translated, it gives CASSLERVREAFF.

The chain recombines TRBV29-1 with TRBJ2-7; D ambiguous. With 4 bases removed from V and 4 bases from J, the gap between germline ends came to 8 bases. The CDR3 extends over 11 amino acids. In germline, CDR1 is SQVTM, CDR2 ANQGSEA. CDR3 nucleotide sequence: TGCAGCGTTGCCACCTCATACGAGCAGTACTTC. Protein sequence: CSVATSYEQYF.

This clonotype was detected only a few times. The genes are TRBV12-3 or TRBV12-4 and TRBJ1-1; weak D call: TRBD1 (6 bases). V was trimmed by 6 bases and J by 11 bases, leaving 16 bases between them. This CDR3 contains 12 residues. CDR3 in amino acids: CASRTGTIGAFF. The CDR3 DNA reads TGTGCCAGCAGGACCGGGACAATTGGGGCTTTCTTT.

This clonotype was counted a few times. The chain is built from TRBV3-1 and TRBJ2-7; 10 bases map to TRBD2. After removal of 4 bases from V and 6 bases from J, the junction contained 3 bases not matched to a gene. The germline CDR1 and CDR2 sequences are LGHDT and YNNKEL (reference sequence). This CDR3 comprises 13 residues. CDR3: CASSLAGGFEQYV. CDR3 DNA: TGTGCCAGCAGCCTAGCGGGAGGTTTCGAGCAGTACGTC.

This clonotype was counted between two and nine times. The CDR3: CATSAGRGTNTGELFF. CDR3 in DNA: TGTGCCACCAGTGCGGGCAGGGGCACTAACACCGGGGAGCTGTTTTTT. The rearrangement links TRBV24-1 to TRBJ2-2; possible D gene TRBD1, 6 bases. This CDR3 region has 16 residues. Germline V gene data show CDR1 as KGHDR and CDR2 as SFDVKD. V shed 5 bases and J shed 2 bases, with 14 bases lying between them.

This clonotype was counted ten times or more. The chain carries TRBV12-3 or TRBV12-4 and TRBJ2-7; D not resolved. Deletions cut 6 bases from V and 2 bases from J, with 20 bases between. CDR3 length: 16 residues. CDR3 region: CASSSVPPSKPYEQYF. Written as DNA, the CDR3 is TGTGCCAGCAGCTCGGTACCCCCATCCAAGCCCTACGAGCAGTACTTC.

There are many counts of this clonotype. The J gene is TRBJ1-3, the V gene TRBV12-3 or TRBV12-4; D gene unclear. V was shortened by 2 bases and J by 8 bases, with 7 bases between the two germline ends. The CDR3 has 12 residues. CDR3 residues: CASSLSADTIYF. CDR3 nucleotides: TGTGCCAGCAGTTTATCGGCCGACACCATATATTTT.

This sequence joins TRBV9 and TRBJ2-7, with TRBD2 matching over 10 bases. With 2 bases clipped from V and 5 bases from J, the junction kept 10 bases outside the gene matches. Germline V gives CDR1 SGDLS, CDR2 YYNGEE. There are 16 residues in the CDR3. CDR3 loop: CASSVRASGSAHEQYF. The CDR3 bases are TGTGCCAGCAGCGTCCGGGCTAGCGGGAGTGCCCACGAGCAGTACTTC.

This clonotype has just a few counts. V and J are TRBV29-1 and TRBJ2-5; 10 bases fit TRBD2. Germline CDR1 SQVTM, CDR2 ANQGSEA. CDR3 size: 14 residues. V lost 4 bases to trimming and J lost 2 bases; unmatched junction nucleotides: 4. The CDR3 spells CSVGASGGQETQYF. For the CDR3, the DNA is TGCAGCGTTGGGGCTAGCGGGGGACAAGAGACCCAGTACTTC. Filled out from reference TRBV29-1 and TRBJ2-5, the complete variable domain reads SAVISQKPSRDICQRGTSLTIQCQVDSQVTMMFWYRQQPGQSLTLIATANQGSEATYESGFVIDKFPISRPNLTFSTLTVSNMSPEDSSIYLCSVGASGGQETQYFGPGTRLLVL.

The DNA for the CDR3 is TGCGCCAGCAGCTCCGGCGGCGGGAGGGTCGAGACCCAGTACTTC. The encoded protein is CASSSGGGRVETQYF. V is TRBV5-1 and J is TRBJ2-5; TRBD2 matches 9 bases. The ends lost 3 bases at V and 5 bases at J; junction bases unmatched: 8. CDR3 length equals 15 residues. CDR1 and CDR2 from the germline V gene are SGHRS and YFSETQ.

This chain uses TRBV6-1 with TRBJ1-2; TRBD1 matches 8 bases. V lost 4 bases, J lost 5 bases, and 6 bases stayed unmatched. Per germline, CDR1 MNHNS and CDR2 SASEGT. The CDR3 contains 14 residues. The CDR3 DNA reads TGTGCCAGCAGTGGAACAGGGGGAAGTTATGGCTACACCTTC. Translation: CASSGTGGSYGYTF.